This T cell receptor beta chain was identified in a study of graft-versus-host responses after intestinal transplantation. Study information: Each recipient received anti-thymocyte globulin induction, then tacrolimus and steroids for about 3 years.

Study findings and constraints: Analysis identified GvH clones in recipient marrow, with some appearing first in ileum or blood. Allografts from individuals with graft-donor T cell macrochimerism displayed high graft-versus-host to host-versus-graft clonal ratios.

Libraries were prepared by immunoSEQ multiplex PCR; TCRdb keeps only in-frame clonotypes and omits some of them. The table records about 96,000 clones, roughly 92% of them present only once. As for this clone: The antigen remains undetermined.

J gave up 4 bases and V 4 bases, and 3 bases lay outside the gene matches. This CDR3 is 13 amino acids long. Germline lookup yields CDR1 SQVTM and CDR2 ANQGSEA. This receptor was identified in a human donor who received an intestinal transplant. This chain joins TRBV29-1 and TRBJ2-3; 9 nucleotides line up with TRBD1. The starting material was unstimulated CD4+ T cells sorted from spleen or lymph node cells, obtained before intestinal transplant. Written as DNA, the CDR3 is TGCAGCGTTGTGGGACAGGGTTCAGATACGCAGTATTTT. It is translated as CSVVGQGSDTQYF.